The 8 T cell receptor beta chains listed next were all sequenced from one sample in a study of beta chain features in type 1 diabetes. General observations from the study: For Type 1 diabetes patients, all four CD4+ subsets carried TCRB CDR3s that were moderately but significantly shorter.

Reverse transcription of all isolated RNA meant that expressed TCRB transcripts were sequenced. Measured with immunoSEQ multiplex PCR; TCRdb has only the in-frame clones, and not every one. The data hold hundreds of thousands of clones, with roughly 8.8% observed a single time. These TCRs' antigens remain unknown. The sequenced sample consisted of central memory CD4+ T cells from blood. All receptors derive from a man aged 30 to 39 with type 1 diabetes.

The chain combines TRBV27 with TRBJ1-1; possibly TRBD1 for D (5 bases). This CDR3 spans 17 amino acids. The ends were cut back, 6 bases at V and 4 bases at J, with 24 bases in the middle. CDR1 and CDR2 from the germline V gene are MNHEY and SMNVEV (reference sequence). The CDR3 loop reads CASSGPLGLPGGTEAFF. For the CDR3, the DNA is TGTGCCAGCAGCGGACCGCTCGGACTCCCCGGGGGCACTGAAGCTTTCTTT.

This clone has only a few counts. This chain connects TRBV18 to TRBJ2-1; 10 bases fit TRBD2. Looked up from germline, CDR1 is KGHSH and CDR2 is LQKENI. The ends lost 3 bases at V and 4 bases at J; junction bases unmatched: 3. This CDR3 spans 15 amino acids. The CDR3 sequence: CASSPTGLAYNEQFF. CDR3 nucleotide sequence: TGTGCCAGCTCACCCACGGGACTAGCGTACAATGAGCAGTTCTTC.

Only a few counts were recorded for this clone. The CDR3 nucleotides read TGTGCCAGCAGTTACCCAGGGAACACCTACGAGCAGTACTTC. Translating it yields CASSYPGNTYEQYF. The genes are TRBV6-5 and TRBJ2-7, with D possibly TRBD1 on 5 matching bases. The CDR3 runs 14 residues. Trimming left V 2 bases short and J 2 bases short, with 10 bases between. Germline-derived CDR1 and CDR2 are MNHEY and SVGAGI.

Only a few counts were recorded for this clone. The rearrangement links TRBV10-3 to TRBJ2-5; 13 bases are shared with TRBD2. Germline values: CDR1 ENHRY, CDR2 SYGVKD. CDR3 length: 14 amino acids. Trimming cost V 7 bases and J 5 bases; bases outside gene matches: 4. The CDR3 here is CAIKGLAGDETQYF. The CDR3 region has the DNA TGTGCCATCAAAGGACTAGCGGGGGATGAGACCCAGTACTTC.

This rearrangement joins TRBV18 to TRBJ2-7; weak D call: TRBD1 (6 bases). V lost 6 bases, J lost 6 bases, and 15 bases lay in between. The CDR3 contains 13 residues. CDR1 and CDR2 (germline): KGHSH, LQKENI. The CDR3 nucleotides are TGTGCCAGCTCCCAATCAAAAGGGGGCGAGCAGTACTTC. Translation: CASSQSKGGEQYF.

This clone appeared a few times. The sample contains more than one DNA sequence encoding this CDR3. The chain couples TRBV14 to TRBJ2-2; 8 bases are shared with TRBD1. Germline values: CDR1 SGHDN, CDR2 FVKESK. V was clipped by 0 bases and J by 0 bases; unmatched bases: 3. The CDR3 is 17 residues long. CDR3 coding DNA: TGTGCCAGCAGCCAAGATTTGACAGGGGCGAACACCGGGGAGCTGTTTTTT. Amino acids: CASSQDLTGANTGELFF.

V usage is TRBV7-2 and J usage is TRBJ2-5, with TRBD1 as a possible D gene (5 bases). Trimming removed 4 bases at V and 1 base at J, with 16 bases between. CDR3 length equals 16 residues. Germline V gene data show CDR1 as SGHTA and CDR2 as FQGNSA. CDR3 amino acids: CASSSLTGASQETQYF. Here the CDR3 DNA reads TGTGCCAGCAGCTCCCTTACTGGGGCATCCCAAGAGACCCAGTACTTC. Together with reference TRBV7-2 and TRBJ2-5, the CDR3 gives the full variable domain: GAGVSQSPSNKVTEKGKDVELRCDPISGHTALYWYRQSLGQGLEFLIYFQGNSAPDKSGLPSDRFSAERTGGSVSTLTIQRTQQEDSAVYLCASSSLTGASQETQYFGPGTRLLVL.

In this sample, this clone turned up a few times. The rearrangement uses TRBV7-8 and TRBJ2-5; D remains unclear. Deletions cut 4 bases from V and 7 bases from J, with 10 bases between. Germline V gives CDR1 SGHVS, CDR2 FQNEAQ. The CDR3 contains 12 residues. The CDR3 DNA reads TGTGCCAGCAGCTCGCATTTGGGGACCCAGTACTTC. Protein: CASSSHLGTQYF.